Following are 30 T cell receptor beta chains from one sample sequenced in a study of T cell repertoires in cytomegalovirus infection. From the reads, TCRdb called clonotypes with MiXCR, one entry per CDR3 protein. The sample comprises about 300,000 distinct CDR3 sequences, 8% to 10% of which are singletons, and less than 3% rests with the top ten. Sequencing used PBMCs. The source is a human donor in good health (CMV status not recorded). Some clones in this sample may be carry-over from other donors' samples.

This clonotype was seen many times. The V gene is TRBV10-3, the J gene TRBJ2-1, with 10 positions matching TRBD2. The CDR3 has 15 amino acids. CDR1 and CDR2 (germline): ENHRY, SYGVKD. With 4 bases clipped from V and 1 base from J, the junction kept 1 base outside the gene matches. DNA for the CDR3: TGTGCCATCAGTGGAGCGGGGGGGTCCTACAATGAGCAGTTCTTC. Translated, it gives CAISGAGGSYNEQFF.

This clonotype appeared a few times. The chain carries TRBV29-1 and TRBJ2-1; D is uncertain. This CDR3 comprises 16 residues. With 3 bases removed from V and 1 base from J, the gap between germline ends came to 16 bases. Germline V gives CDR1 SQVTM, CDR2 ANQGSEA. The CDR3 here is CSVDPGSLVSYNEQFF. CDR3 sequence (DNA): TGCAGCGTTGACCCCGGATCGCTTGTTTCCTACAATGAGCAGTTCTTC.

Comments on this clonotype: A read error is possible here, since a much larger clone lies one base away. The chain joins TRBV29-1 to TRBJ2-5, with 10 nucleotides matching TRBD1. The germline V gene encodes CDR1 SQVTM and CDR2 ANQGSEA. This CDR3 has 14 residues. CDR3 protein: CGVRPGTGEETQYF. In DNA, the CDR3 is TGCGGCGTGCGCCCTGGGACAGGGGAAGAGACCCAGTACTTC.

The sample holds many counts of this clonotype. The CDR3 region is CASRTGTGNSPLHF. The CDR3 DNA reads TGTGCCAGCAGGACTGGGACAGGAAATTCACCCCTCCACTTT. This sequence joins TRBV27 and TRBJ1-6; 8 positions match TRBD1. The ends lost 6 bases at V and 7 bases at J; junction bases unmatched: 5. The CDR3 length is 14 residues. Germline V gene lookup returns CDR1 MNHEY and CDR2 SMNVEV (reference sequence).

There are many counts of this clonotype. V gene TRBV7-9 combines with J gene TRBJ2-1; D remains unclear. This CDR3 region has 16 residues. Germline values: CDR1 SEHNR, CDR2 FQNEAQ (reference sequence). V gave up 5 bases and J gave up 0 bases, with 14 bases separating them. The CDR3 here is CASSRQNDLSYNEQFF. For the CDR3, the DNA is TGTGCCAGCAGCCGGCAAAATGACCTCTCCTACAATGAGCAGTTCTTC.

The chain carries TRBV5-1 and TRBJ2-3; no reliable D call. Germline V gene sequence: CDR1 SGHRS, CDR2 YFSETQ. Trimming cost V 1 base and J 2 bases, with 5 bases left between them. CDR3 length: 13 amino acids. The CDR3 protein is CASSLMDTDTQYF. CDR3 in DNA: TGCGCCAGCAGCTTGATGGACACAGATACGCAGTATTTT.

The chain links TRBV4-2 to TRBJ1-6; the match to TRBD1 covers 10 bases. Trimming removed 2 bases from V and 5 bases from J; junction bases left unmatched: 3. CDR1 and CDR2 from the germline V gene are LGHNA and YNFKEQ. The CDR3 consists of 16 residues. The CDR3 here is CASSQPDRGDNSPLHF. In nucleotides, the CDR3 is TGTGCCAGCAGCCAACCGGACAGGGGGGATAATTCACCCCTCCACTTT.

This clonotype occurred a few times. This chain's CDR3 is CASSLTGSYGYTF. CDR3 bases: TGTGCCAGCAGTTTGACAGGGTCCTATGGCTACACCTTC. V gene TRBV2 combines with J gene TRBJ1-2; 7 nucleotides match TRBD1. Germline-derived CDR1 and CDR2 are SNHLY and FYNNEI. The ends lost 5 bases at V and 4 bases at J; junction bases unmatched: 4. This CDR3 is 13 amino acids long. The whole variable domain, filled in from reference TRBV2 and TRBJ1-2, reads EPEVTQTPSHQVTQMGQEVILRCVPISNHLYFYWYRQILGQKVEFLVSFYNNEISEKSEIFDDQFSVERPDGSNFTLKIRSTKLEDSAMYFCASSLTGSYGYTFGSGTRLTVV.

This clonotype was recorded at least ten times. The genes are TRBV7-2 and TRBJ1-2; D is possibly TRBD1 (5 bases). Germline V lookup: CDR1 SGHTA, CDR2 FQGNSA. V was trimmed by 4 bases and J by 8 bases, leaving 23 bases between them. CDR3 length equals 16 residues. The DNA of the CDR3 is TGTGCCAGCAGCTCCGGGACGGCAGCTAATTCGAGAGGCTACACCTTC. Its translation is CASSSGTAANSRGYTF.

This clonotype was detected many times. The rearrangement links TRBV25-1 to TRBJ2-3; TRBD2 matches 12 bases. Germline values: CDR1 MGHDK, CDR2 SYGVNS. This CDR3 has 15 amino acids. V was pared by 6 bases and J by 2 bases, with 3 bases of the junction left unmatched. The CDR3 loop reads CASSGLAGITDTQYF. DNA of the CDR3: TGTGCCAGCAGCGGACTAGCGGGGATCACAGATACGCAGTATTTT.

The gene calls are TRBV4-3 and TRBJ1-1; 9 positions agree with TRBD1. This CDR3 is built from 15 residues. The germline V gene encodes CDR1 LGHNA and CDR2 YSLEER. Trimming cost V 2 bases and J 1 base; bases outside gene matches: 2. This CDR3 reads CASSQWGQGNTEAFF. The DNA for the CDR3 is TGCGCCAGCAGCCAATGGGGACAGGGGAACACTGAAGCTTTCTTT.

This clonotype was seen ten or more times. The V gene is TRBV29-1, the J gene TRBJ2-7; 10 bases are a match to TRBD1. Germline CDR1 is SQVTM and CDR2 is ANQGSEA. V lost 7 bases and J lost 0; bases outside the gene matches: 9. This CDR3 has 15 amino acids. The CDR3 DNA follows: TGCAGCGCTCTACTGGGACAGGGGATCTCCTACGAGCAGTACTTC. Its translation: CSALLGQGISYEQYF.

This clonotype was seen many times. This rearrangement joins TRBV24-1 to TRBJ2-3; D is ambiguous. Germline loops: CDR1 KGHDR, CDR2 SFDVKD. Trimming left V 3 bases short and J 6 bases short, with 12 bases between. The CDR3 runs to 14 residues. The CDR3: CATSDQHRHDTQYF. The DNA for the CDR3 is TGTGCCACCAGTGATCAACATCGGCATGATACGCAGTATTTT.

The chain links TRBV13 to TRBJ1-3; perhaps TRBD1 as D (5 bases). Trimming left V 6 bases short and J 0 bases short, with 27 bases between. CDR3 length: 20 residues. Germline values: CDR1 PRHDT, CDR2 FYEKMQ (reference sequence). CDR3 protein: CASSRIPGLPNPSSGNTIYF. CDR3 coding DNA: TGTGCCAGCAGTCGTATCCCGGGACTCCCGAACCCGAGCTCTGGAAACACCATATATTTT.

This clonotype was counted only a few times. This chain uses TRBV7-9 with TRBJ1-1; D may be TRBD1 (5 bases). The CDR3 contains 14 residues. With 5 bases removed from V and 3 bases from J, the gap between germline ends came to 13 bases. Per the germline V gene, CDR1 is SEHNR and CDR2 is FQNEAQ (reference sequence). The CDR3 region is CASSTGGVDTEAFF. CDR3 in DNA: TGTGCCAGCAGCACCGGGGGGGTCGACACTGAAGCTTTCTTT.

In its sample, this clonotype was seen many times. J is TRBJ1-4 and V is TRBV2; TRBD1 is a possible D gene (5 bases). V shed 0 bases and J shed 8 bases, with 13 bases lying between them. The CDR3 consists of 15 residues. Germline CDR1 and CDR2: SNHLY and FYNNEI. CDR3 region: CASSEAGQGGEKLFF. The CDR3 DNA reads TGTGCCAGCAGTGAAGCAGGGCAGGGAGGGGAAAAACTGTTTTTT.

The chain has TRBV6-2 or TRBV6-3 and TRBJ1-1; D is unresolved. V shed 8 bases and J shed 2 bases, with 15 bases lying between them. The germline CDR1 and CDR2 sequences are MNHEY and SVGEGT. The CDR3 is 14 residues long. CDR3 coding DNA: TGTGCCAGCCGTCGGGCGGGATTAAACACTGAAGCTTTCTTT. Its translation: CASRRAGLNTEAFF.

Many counts were recorded for this clonotype. The chain employs TRBV20-1 and TRBJ1-5; 9 bases agree with TRBD1. The length of the CDR3 is 12 residues. Germline loops: CDR1 DFQATT, CDR2 SNEGSKA (reference sequence). V dropped 6 bases and J dropped 8; count of bases not matched to a gene: 5. CDR3 coding DNA: TGCAGTGCCCTGACAGGGGGAAAGCCCCAGCATTTT. It codes for CSALTGGKPQHF.

This clonotype was counted ten times or more. The chain couples TRBV28 to TRBJ2-2; 8 nucleotides line up with TRBD1. J gave up 3 bases and V 7 bases, and 10 bases lay outside the gene matches. CDR3 length: 16 amino acids. Per the germline V gene, CDR1 is MDHEN and CDR2 is SYDVKM. This CDR3 reads CASTTVGTGDTGELFF. The DNA of the CDR3 is TGTGCCAGCACTACCGTCGGGACAGGAGACACCGGGGAGCTGTTTTTT.

This clonotype was counted at least ten times. V usage is TRBV12-3 or TRBV12-4 and J usage is TRBJ1-6; 7 bases are a match to TRBD1. This CDR3 spans 13 amino acids. V dropped 10 bases and J dropped 6; count of bases not matched to a gene: 6. CDR3 protein: CATPDRSNSPLHF. CDR3 nucleotides: TGTGCCACCCCGGACAGGAGTAATTCACCCCTCCACTTT.

This clonotype showed up just a few times. A single base separates this from a much larger clone, so it may be a read error. The V and J genes are TRBV14 and TRBJ1-2; D is unclear. CDR1 SGHDN and CDR2 FVKESK come from the germline V gene. The CDR3 runs 12 residues. V gave up 1 base and J gave up 6 bases, with 6 bases separating them. The CDR3 spells CASSQGRDGYTF. Written as DNA, the CDR3 is TGTGCCAGCAGCCAAGGGAGGGATGGCTACACCTTC.

This clonotype was counted only a few times. The rearrangement joins TRBV6-2 or TRBV6-3 to TRBJ2-7, with 7 positions matching TRBD2. The CDR3 has 13 amino acids. CDR1 and CDR2 (germline): MNHEY, SVGEGT. Trimming at V came to 5 bases and at J to 2 bases, leaving 3 bases not matched to a gene. The CDR3 DNA follows: TGTGCCAGCAGTACCGGGGGGACCTACGAGCAGTACGTC. Its translation: CASSTGGTYEQYV.

J is TRBJ2-7 and V is TRBV6-2 or TRBV6-3; 7 bases are a match to TRBD1. The CDR3 extends over 13 amino acids. The V and J ends lost 6 bases and 4 bases, in that order; junction bases with no gene match: 6. In germline, CDR1 is MNHEY, CDR2 SVGEGT. The CDR3, as DNA: TGTGCCAGCAGACCTACACAGGGGTACGAGCAGTACGTC. Protein product: CASRPTQGYEQYV.

This clonotype was counted a few times. CDR3 DNA sequence: TGTGCCAGCAGCCAATTGGGGAGAGCTAACTATGGCTACACCTTC. It is translated as CASSQLGRANYGYTF. This rearrangement joins TRBV14 to TRBJ1-2; no definite D call. Germline values: CDR1 SGHDN, CDR2 FVKESK. CDR3 size: 15 residues. Trimming removed 2 bases at V and 0 bases at J, with 10 bases between.

This clonotype has ten or more counts. V and J are TRBV10-3 and TRBJ2-6, with D possibly being TRBD1 (5 bases). The CDR3 runs 15 residues. The germline gives CDR1 ENHRY, CDR2 SYGVKD. V lost 6 bases, J lost 2 bases, and 11 bases lay in between. The CDR3 nucleotides read TGTGCCATCAGCCCAGGGAACACTGGGGCCAACGTCCTGACTTTC. It yields the protein CAISPGNTGANVLTF.

At least ten counts were recorded for this clonotype. CDR3 coding DNA: TGTGCCAGCAGCCATAGGGCTACTAGATCCGCGGGGAGCACAGATACGCAGTATTTT. Translating it yields CASSHRATRSAGSTDTQYF. The chain has TRBV7-3 and TRBJ2-3, with a tentative D call TRBD2 (6 bases). The CDR3 spans 19 residues. V shed 5 bases and J shed 0 bases, with 24 bases lying between them. CDR1 and CDR2 from the germline V gene are SGHTA and FQGTGA.

This clonotype was observed many times. This sequence joins TRBV7-3 and TRBJ2-2; D not resolved. V was shortened by 9 bases and J by 3 bases, with 11 bases between the two germline ends. Germline V CDR1 and CDR2: SGHTA, FQGTGA. The CDR3 is made up of 13 amino acids. The CDR3 loop is CASGKTDTGELFF. CDR3 sequence (DNA): TGTGCCAGTGGAAAGACGGACACCGGGGAGCTGTTTTTT.

This clonotype was picked up a small number of times. The chain carries TRBV5-1 and TRBJ2-5; the match to TRBD1 covers 8 bases. Trimming took 1 base from V and 7 from J; bases not matched to a gene: 3. This CDR3 spans 13 amino acids. The germline V gene has CDR1 SGHRS and CDR2 YFSETQ. In nucleotides, the CDR3 is TGCGCCAGCAGCTTGAAGGACAGGGTGACCCAGTACTTC. This codes for CASSLKDRVTQYF. Combining the CDR3 with reference TRBV5-1 and TRBJ2-5 gives the whole variable domain KAGVTQTPRYLIKTRGQQVTLSCSPISGHRSVSWYQQTPGQGLQFLFEYFSETQRNKGNFPGRFSGRQFSNSRSEMNVSTLELGDSALYLCASSLKDRVTQYFGPGTRLLVL.

Ten or more counts support this clonotype. The rearrangement uses TRBV3-1 and TRBJ2-7, with D possibly being TRBD2 (8 bases). V was trimmed by 1 base and J by 6 bases, leaving 19 bases between them. Germline assignment: CDR1 LGHDT and CDR2 YNNKEL (reference sequence). The CDR3 loop spans 16 amino acids. The CDR3 region is CASSQAGGGQFGEQYF. The CDR3 DNA follows: TGTGCCAGCAGCCAAGCGGGGGGGGGACAGTTCGGCGAGCAGTACTTC.

In this sample, this clonotype turned up many times. The chain links TRBV10-3 to TRBJ2-7, with D possibly TRBD1 on 6 matching bases. V shed 8 bases and J shed 6 bases, with 17 bases lying between them. CDR1 ENHRY and CDR2 SYGVKD come from the germline V gene. CDR3 length equals 13 residues. CDR3 bases: TGTGCCATCCGGCCTAAAACAGGGAGCGAGCAGTACGTC. Translation: CAIRPKTGSEQYV.